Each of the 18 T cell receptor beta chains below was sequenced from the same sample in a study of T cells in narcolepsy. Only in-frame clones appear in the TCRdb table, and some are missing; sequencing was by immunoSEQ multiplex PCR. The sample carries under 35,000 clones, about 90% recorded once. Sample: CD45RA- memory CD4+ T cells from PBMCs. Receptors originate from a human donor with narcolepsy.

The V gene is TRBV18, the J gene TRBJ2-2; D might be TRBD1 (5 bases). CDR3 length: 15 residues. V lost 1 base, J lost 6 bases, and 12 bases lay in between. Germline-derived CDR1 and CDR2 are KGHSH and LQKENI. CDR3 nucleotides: TGTGCCAGCTCACCACGGCCAGGGAAATCCGGGGAGCTGTTTTTT. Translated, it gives CASSPRPGKSGELFF.

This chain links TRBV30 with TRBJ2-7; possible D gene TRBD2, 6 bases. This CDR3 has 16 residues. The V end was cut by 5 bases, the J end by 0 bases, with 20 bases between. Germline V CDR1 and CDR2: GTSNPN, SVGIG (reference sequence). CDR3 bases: TGTGCCTGGGGCCTAGGCGGGGACCTAAGCTCCTACGAGCAGTACTTC. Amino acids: CAWGLGGDLSSYEQYF.

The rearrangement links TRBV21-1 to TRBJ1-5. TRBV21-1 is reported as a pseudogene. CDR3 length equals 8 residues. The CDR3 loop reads CASKPQHF. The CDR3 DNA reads TGTGCATCGAAGCCCCAGCATTTT.

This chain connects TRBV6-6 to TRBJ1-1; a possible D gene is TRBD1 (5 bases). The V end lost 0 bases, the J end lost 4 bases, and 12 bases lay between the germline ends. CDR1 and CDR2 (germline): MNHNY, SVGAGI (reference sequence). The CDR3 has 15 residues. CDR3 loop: CASSYSSRVSTEAFF. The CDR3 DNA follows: TGTGCCAGCAGTTACTCGAGCAGGGTAAGCACTGAAGCTTTCTTT.

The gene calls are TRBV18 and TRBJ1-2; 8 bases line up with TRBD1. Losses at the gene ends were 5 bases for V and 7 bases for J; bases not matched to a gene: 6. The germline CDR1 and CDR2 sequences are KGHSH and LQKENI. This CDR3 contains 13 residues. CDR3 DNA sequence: TGTGCCAGCTCAGCCGGGACAGGCTCTGGCTACACCTTC. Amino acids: CASSAGTGSGYTF.

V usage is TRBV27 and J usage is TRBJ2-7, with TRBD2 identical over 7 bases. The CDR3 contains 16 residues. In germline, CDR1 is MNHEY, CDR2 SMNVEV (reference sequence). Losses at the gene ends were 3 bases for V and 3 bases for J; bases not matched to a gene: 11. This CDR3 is CASSFASSGGNYEQYF. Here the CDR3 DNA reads TGTGCCAGCAGTTTCGCGTCTAGCGGAGGAAACTACGAGCAGTACTTC.

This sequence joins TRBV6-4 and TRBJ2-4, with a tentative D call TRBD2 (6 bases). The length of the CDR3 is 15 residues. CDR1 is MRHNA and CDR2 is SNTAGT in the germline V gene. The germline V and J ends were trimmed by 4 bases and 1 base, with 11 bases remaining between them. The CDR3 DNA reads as TGTGCCAGCAGTGTGTGGAGGGTTGCCAAAAACATTCAGTACTTC. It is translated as CASSVWRVAKNIQYF.

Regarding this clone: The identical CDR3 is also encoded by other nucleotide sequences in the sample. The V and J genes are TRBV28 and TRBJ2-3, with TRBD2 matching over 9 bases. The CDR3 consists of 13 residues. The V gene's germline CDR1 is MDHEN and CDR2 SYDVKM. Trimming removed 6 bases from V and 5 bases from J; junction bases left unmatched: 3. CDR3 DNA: TGTGCCAGCAGCGCGGGGGGGGTAGATACGCAGTATTTT. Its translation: CASSAGGVDTQYF.

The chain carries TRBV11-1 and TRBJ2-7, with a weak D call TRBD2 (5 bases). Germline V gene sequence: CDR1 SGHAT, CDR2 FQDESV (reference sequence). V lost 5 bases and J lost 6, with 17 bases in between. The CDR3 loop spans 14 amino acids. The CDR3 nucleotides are TGTGCCAGCAGCCCGAGACGAGGGTTGAGCGAGCAGTACTTC. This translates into CASSPRRGLSEQYF.

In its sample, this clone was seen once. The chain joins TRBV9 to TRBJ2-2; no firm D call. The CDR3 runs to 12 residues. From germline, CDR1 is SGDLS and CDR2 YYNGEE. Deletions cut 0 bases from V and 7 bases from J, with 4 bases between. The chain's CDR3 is CASSVDVGELFF. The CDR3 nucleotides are TGTGCCAGCAGCGTAGATGTCGGGGAGCTGTTTTTT.

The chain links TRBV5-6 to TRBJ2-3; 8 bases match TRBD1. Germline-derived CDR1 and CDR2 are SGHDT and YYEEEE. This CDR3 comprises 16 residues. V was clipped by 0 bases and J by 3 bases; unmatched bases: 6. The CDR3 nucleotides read TGTGCCAGCAGCTTGGGGACAGGGCGTAGAACAGATACGCAGTATTTT. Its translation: CASSLGTGRRTDTQYF.

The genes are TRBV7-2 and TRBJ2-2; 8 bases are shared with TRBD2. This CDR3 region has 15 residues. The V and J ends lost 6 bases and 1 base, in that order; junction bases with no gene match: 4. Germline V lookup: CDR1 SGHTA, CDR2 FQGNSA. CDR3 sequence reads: CASRPGLGNTGELFF. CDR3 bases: TGTGCCAGCAGACCGGGACTAGGGAACACCGGGGAGCTGTTTTTT. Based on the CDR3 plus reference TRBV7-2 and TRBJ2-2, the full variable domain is GAGVSQSPSNKVTEKGKDVELRCDPISGHTALYWYRQSLGQGLEFLIYFQGNSAPDKSGLPSDRFSAERTGGSVSTLTIQRTQQEDSAVYLCASRPGLGNTGELFFGEGSRLTVL.

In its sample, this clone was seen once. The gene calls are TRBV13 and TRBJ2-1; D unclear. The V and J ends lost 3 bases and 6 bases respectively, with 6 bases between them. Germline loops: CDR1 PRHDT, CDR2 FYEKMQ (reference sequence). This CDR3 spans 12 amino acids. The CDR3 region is CASSFGGNEQFF. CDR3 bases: TGTGCCAGCAGCTTTGGCGGCAATGAGCAGTTCTTC. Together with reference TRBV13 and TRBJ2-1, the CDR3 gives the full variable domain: AAGVIQSPRHLIKEKRETATLKCYPIPRHDTVYWYQQGPGQDPQFLISFYEKMQSDKGSIPDRFSAQQFSDYHSELNMSSLELGDSALYFCASSFGGNEQFFGPGTRLTVL.

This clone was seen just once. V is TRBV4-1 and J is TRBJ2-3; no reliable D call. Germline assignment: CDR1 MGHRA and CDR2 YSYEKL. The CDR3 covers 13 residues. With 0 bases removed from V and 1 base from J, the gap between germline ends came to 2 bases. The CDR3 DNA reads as TGCGCCAGCAGCCAAGAGGGCACAGATACGCAGTATTTT. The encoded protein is CASSQEGTDTQYF.

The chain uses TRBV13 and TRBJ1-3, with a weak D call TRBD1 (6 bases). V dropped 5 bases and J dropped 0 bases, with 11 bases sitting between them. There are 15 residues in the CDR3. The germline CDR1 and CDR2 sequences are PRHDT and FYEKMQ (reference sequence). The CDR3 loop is CASSPQGNSGNTIYF. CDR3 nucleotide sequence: TGTGCCAGCAGCCCACAGGGAAACTCTGGAAACACCATATATTTT. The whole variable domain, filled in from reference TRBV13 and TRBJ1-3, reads AAGVIQSPRHLIKEKRETATLKCYPIPRHDTVYWYQQGPGQDPQFLISFYEKMQSDKGSIPDRFSAQQFSDYHSELNMSSLELGDSALYFCASSPQGNSGNTIYFGEGSWLTVV.

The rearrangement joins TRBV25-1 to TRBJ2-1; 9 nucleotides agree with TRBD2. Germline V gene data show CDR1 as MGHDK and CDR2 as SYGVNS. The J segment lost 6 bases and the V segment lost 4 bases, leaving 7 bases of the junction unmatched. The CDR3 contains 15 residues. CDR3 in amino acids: CASSGGGLAINEQFF. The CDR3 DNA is TGTGCCAGCAGTGGGGGGGGACTAGCTATCAATGAGCAGTTCTTC. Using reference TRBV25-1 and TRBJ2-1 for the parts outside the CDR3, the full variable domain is EADIYQTPRYLVIGTGKKITLECSQTMGHDKMYWYQQDPGMELHLIHYSYGVNSTEKGDLSSESTVSRIRTEHFPLTLESARPSHTSQYLCASSGGGLAINEQFFGPGTRLTVL.

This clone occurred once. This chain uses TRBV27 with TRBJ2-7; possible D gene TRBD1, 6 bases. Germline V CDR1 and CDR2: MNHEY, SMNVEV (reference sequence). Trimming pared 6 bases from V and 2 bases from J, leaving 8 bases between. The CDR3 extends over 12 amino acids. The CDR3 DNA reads TGTGCCAGCAGAAACAGGGCCTACGAGCAGTACTTC. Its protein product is CASRNRAYEQYF.

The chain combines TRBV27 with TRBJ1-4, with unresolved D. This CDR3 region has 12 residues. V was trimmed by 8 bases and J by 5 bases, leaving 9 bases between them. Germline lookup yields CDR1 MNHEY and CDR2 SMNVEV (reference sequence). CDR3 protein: CASLGPNEKLFF. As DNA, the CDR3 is TGTGCCAGCTTAGGACCGAATGAAAAACTGTTTTTT.